These T cell receptor beta chains were read from a single sample in a study of T cell changes during pregnancy in multiple sclerosis. Assay used: immunoSEQ multiplex PCR; TCRdb lists only in-frame clones, some missing. The sample gives around 65,000 clones, more than 90% of which show up once; 3.3% is in the top ten. The material sequenced was peripheral blood, taken in the first trimester of pregnancy. These receptors were taken from a female donor in good health, enrolled as a control in a pregnancy study. Both conserved end residues are part of each CDR3. D genes are given only for firm matches. Only some rows state a clone size, as once, few, many or a class for expanded clones.

D,V,size,J,DNA,CDR3
TRBD1,TRBV28,.,TRBJ1-2,TGTGCCACCACGCCCGGGACAGCCTATGGCTACACCTTC,CATTPGTAYGYTF
TRBD2,TRBV9,.,TRBJ2-2,TGTGCCAGCAGCGAAGCGGGGGGAAGTACCGGGGAGCTGTTTTTT,CASSEAGGSTGELFF
.,TRBV6-1,.,TRBJ2-7,TGTGCCAGCAGTGAAGCGTGGCTTTACTACGAGCAGTACTTC,CASSEAWLYYEQYF
.,TRBV19,.,TRBJ1-4,TGTGCCAGTAGTAAAGGTTGGGAGTCTAATGAAAAACTGTTTTTT,CASSKGWESNEKLFF
.,TRBV5-1,.,TRBJ2-3,TGCGCCAGCAGCTCTGGGGCCGGGAGCACAGATACGCAGTATTTT,CASSSGAGSTDTQYF
TRBD1,TRBV30,.,TRBJ1-2,TGTGCCTGGAGTGTAAACGGTCGGGGACAGGGGAAGTTTGGCTACACCTTC,CAWSVNGRGQGKFGYTF
TRBD1,TRBV7-9,.,TRBJ1-1,TGTGCCAGCAGCTCTCAACAGGGGAAGACTGAAGCTTTCTTT,CASSSQQGKTEAFF
.,TRBV9,.,TRBJ2-5,TGTGCCAGCAGCGTAGCTGGAGGGAAAGAGACCCAGTACTTC,CASSVAGGKETQYF
TRBD1,TRBV30,once,TRBJ1-5,TGTGCCTGGAGTGTCTCGGACAGGGGACAGCCCCAGCATTTT,CAWSVSDRGQPQHF
TRBD1,TRBV7-9,.,TRBJ2-6,TGTGCCAGCAGCAAGCGCCGGGACAGCTCTGGGGCCAACGTCCTGACTTTC,CASSKRRDSSGANVLTF
TRBD1,TRBV15,.,TRBJ1-4,TGTGCCACCAGCAGAGATAAGGGAAAACGGGACAGCTATGAAAAACTGTTTTTT,CATSRDKGKRDSYEKLFF
TRBD1,TRBV19,.,TRBJ2-1,TGTGCCAGTAGTATAGAGATGACAGGGGATGAGCAGTTCTTC,CASSIEMTGDEQFF
.,TRBV7-9,.,TRBJ1-2,TGTGCCAGCAGCCACCCACAGGAGAACTATGGCTACACCTTC,CASSHPQENYGYTF
TRBD2,TRBV4-2,.,TRBJ2-7,TGTGCCAGCAGCCTTTTGGGGCCGACTAGCGGGGGGGCGTACCACGAGCAGTACTTC,CASSLLGPTSGGAYHEQYF
.,TRBV12-5,.,TRBJ2-7,TGTGCTAGTGGTTTGGGCACCTACTACGAGCAGTACTTC,CASGLGTYYEQYF
TRBD1,TRBV10-3,once,TRBJ1-5,TGTGCCATCAGCCCTGACAGGGCCTATCAGCCCCAGCATTTT,CAISPDRAYQPQHF
.,TRBV19,.,TRBJ1-2,TGTGCCAGTAGTGTAAACTCAGGGGCCGGCTATGGCTACACCTTC,CASSVNSGAGYGYTF
TRBD1,TRBV7-8,.,TRBJ2-1,TGTGCCAGCAGCTTAGCCCTCACGACAGGGAAGCAGTTCTTC,CASSLALTTGKQFF
.,TRBV27,.,TRBJ2-7,TGTGCCAGCAGTTTACACAGGGTTAGCCCCTACGAGCAGTACTTC,CASSLHRVSPYEQYF
TRBD1,TRBV15,.,TRBJ2-7,TGTGCCACCAGCCGAGACAGGGGGGCTTCATACGAGCAGTACTTC,CATSRDRGASYEQYF
.,TRBV5-4,.,TRBJ1-1,TGTGCCAGCAGCTTGGCGGGGGGCTACACTGAAGCTTTCTTT,CASSLAGGYTEAFF
.,TRBV18,.,TRBJ2-2,TGTGCCAGCTCGCTTGAGTTACAGGGCACCGTTCTTCCCGGGGAGCTGTTTTTT,CASSLELQGTVLPGELFF
.,TRBV5-4,few,TRBJ2-3,TGTGCCAGCAGCCCGGGGGGACAGGACACAGATACGCAGTATTTT,CASSPGGQDTDTQYF
.,TRBV19,.,TRBJ1-4,TGTGCCAGTAGCCCCCGTGGCAGGAGGACTAATGAAAAACTGTTTTTT,CASSPRGRRTNEKLFF